The sequence of this TCR beta chain was determined in a study of molecular identifiers for immune sequencing clone quantification. One entry per CDR3 protein, called by TCRdb with MiXCR from the PCR reads. In the table there are approximately 630,000 distinct CDR3 sequences, about 25% of which are singletons. There are 14 residues in the CDR3. Trimming removed 0 bases from V and 4 bases from J, with 11 bases in between. In germline, CDR1 is DFQATT, CDR2 SNEGSKA (reference sequence). Worth noting for this clonotype: A clone one base away is much larger, so this may be a read error. Because the CDR3 is missing its conserved closing phenylalanine or tryptophan, this is likely a read error.

Naive CD8 libraries used about 19,000 to 1,000,000 sorted cells and 10%, 30% or 50% RNA. The V and J genes are TRBV20-1 and TRBJ2-3; maybe TRBD2 (6 bases). The source of this sequence is a human donor in good health. Some libraries in this study had Jurkat cell RNA spiked in. The sample taken for sequencing was naive CD8+ T cells from blood, with Jurkat cell RNA spiked in. This sample's subset: FACS-sorted CD8+CD4-CCR7+CD45RA+ naive T cells. CDR3: CSARDPPGADTQYC. The DNA of the CDR3 is TGCAGTGCTAGAGATCCACCGGGGGCAGATACGCAGTATTGT.